This entry lists 13 T cell receptor beta chains sequenced from one sample in a study of OX40 agonist ivuxolimab in advanced cancers. Clones were sequenced by immunoSEQ multiplex PCR, and TCRdb holds only the in-frame ones, with some missing. Seen here are more than 95,000 clones, about 91% observed once, and the top ten hold 0.25% to 0.35%. This material consisted of CD4+ or CD8+ T cells sorted from blood, taken in a trial of the OX40 agonist ivuxolimab. Receptor source: an adult with an advanced solid tumor such as melanoma, head and neck, liver or kidney cancer.

This clone was seen once. This chain uses TRBV7-2 with TRBJ2-4; TRBD1 matches at 7 bases. This CDR3 is built from 12 residues. Unmatched junction bases numbered 3, after V lost 5 bases and J lost 8 bases. In germline, CDR1 is SGHTA, CDR2 FQGNSA. In DNA form, the CDR3 reads TGTGCCAGCAGCCCCGACAGGGACATTCAGTACTTC. This gives the protein CASSPDRDIQYF. Full variable domain (rest looked up from reference TRBV7-2 and TRBJ2-4): GAGVSQSPSNKVTEKGKDVELRCDPISGHTALYWYRQSLGQGLEFLIYFQGNSAPDKSGLPSDRFSAERTGGSVSTLTIQRTQQEDSAVYLCASSPDRDIQYFGAGTRLSVL.

The gene calls are TRBV30 and TRBJ2-7; D might be TRBD2 (6 bases). This CDR3 has 15 amino acids. Germline-derived CDR1 and CDR2 are GTSNPN and SVGIG (reference sequence). V gave up 1 base and J gave up 1 base, with 14 bases separating them. CDR3 sequence (DNA): TGTGCCTGGAGTGCAACTAGCAGTCTATCCTACGAGCAGTACTTC. This encodes CAWSATSSLSYEQYF.

The chain carries TRBV19 and TRBJ2-3, with 12 bases fitting TRBD2. CDR1 is LNHDA, CDR2 SQIVND, per germline (reference sequence). The CDR3 extends over 18 amino acids. Losses at the gene ends were 0 bases for V and 9 bases for J; bases not matched to a gene: 13. CDR3 sequence (DNA): TGTGCCAGTAGTATAGATCCTTCCGGGACTAGCGGGCCAGCCACGCAGTATTTT. Its protein product is CASSIDPSGTSGPATQYF.

The rearrangement joins TRBV5-5 to TRBJ1-1, with no clear D. V was cut by 0 bases and J by 0 bases, with 6 bases left in between. CDR1 and CDR2 (germline): SGHKS, YYEKEE (reference sequence). This CDR3 spans 14 amino acids. CDR3 nucleotides: TGTGCCAGCAGCTTGGGAATTATGAACACTGAAGCTTTCTTT. This codes for CASSLGIMNTEAFF.

The rearrangement joins TRBV9 to TRBJ1-4; tentatively, D is TRBD1 (6 bases). Germline CDR1 is SGDLS and CDR2 is YYNGEE. Trimming stripped 3 bases from V and 4 bases from J, with 13 bases between. The CDR3 runs 15 residues. DNA of the CDR3: TGTGCCAGCAGCGCACAGGGTTTAGTTAATGAAAAACTGTTTTTT. This sequence encodes CASSAQGLVNEKLFF.

This chain uses TRBV5-1 with TRBJ2-2, with TRBD2 matching 9 bases. This CDR3 spans 16 amino acids. Losses at the gene ends were 5 bases for V and 5 bases for J; bases not matched to a gene: 10. The germline CDR1 and CDR2 sequences are SGHRS and YFSETQ. CDR3 coding DNA: TGCGCCAGCAGACCACGACAAGCGGGAGGAACCGGGGAGCTGTTTTTT. It is translated as CASRPRQAGGTGELFF.

V gene TRBV19 combines with J gene TRBJ2-5; 8 nucleotides line up with TRBD1. The germline V gene encodes CDR1 LNHDA and CDR2 SQIVND (reference sequence). Losses at the gene ends were 5 bases for V and 5 bases for J; bases not matched to a gene: 4. The CDR3 consists of 13 residues. For the CDR3, the DNA is TGTGCCAGTAGTGTGGACAGGGACGAGACCCAGTACTTC. It is translated as CASSVDRDETQYF.

The rearrangement joins TRBV7-2 to TRBJ2-7; D may correspond to TRBD1 or TRBD2 (5 bases each). The V end was cut by 5 bases, the J end by 4 bases, with 24 bases between. Germline CDR1 reads SGHTA; CDR2 reads FQGNSA. CDR3 length: 17 amino acids. Here the CDR3 reads CASSPHEGNPALYEQYF. Here the CDR3 DNA reads TGTGCCAGCAGCCCCCATGAGGGGAATCCCGCCCTTTACGAGCAGTACTTC.

This clone occurred a few times. This chain joins TRBV27 and TRBJ2-7; 9 bases align to TRBD2. This CDR3 contains 13 residues. Unmatched junction bases numbered 10, after V lost 5 bases and J lost 11 bases. Germline lookup yields CDR1 MNHEY and CDR2 SMNVEV (reference sequence). Here the CDR3 DNA reads TGTGCCAGCAGTGGAGCGGGAGGAATTGGGGAGTACTTC. Its translation is CASSGAGGIGEYF.

The chain combines TRBV5-6 with TRBJ2-3; no firm D call. This CDR3 spans 16 amino acids. Germline lookup yields CDR1 SGHDT and CDR2 YYEEEE. The ends were cut back, 4 bases at V and 0 bases at J, with 15 bases in the middle. The DNA of the CDR3 is TGTGCCAGCAGCCAAAGATTGGGGTCCAGCACAGATACGCAGTATTTT. As protein: CASSQRLGSSTDTQYF.

CDR3 sequence: CASSLPPPKETQYF. CDR3 nucleotide sequence: TGTGCCAGCAGCCTCCCCCCCCCGAAGGAGACCCAGTACTTC. The rearrangement links TRBV25-1 to TRBJ2-5; D uncertain. V dropped 6 bases and J dropped 5 bases, with 16 bases sitting between them. Germline V gives CDR1 MGHDK, CDR2 SYGVNS. The CDR3 is made up of 14 amino acids.

The chain couples TRBV28 to TRBJ2-7, with 9 bases matching TRBD2. Germline loops: CDR1 MDHEN, CDR2 SYDVKM. Trimming at V came to 1 base and at J to 5 bases, leaving 6 bases not matched to a gene. The CDR3 has 15 residues. The CDR3 region is CASSLLQAGGHEQYF. CDR3 coding DNA: TGTGCCAGCAGTTTATTGCAAGCGGGAGGCCACGAGCAGTACTTC.

The chain has TRBV6-1 and TRBJ2-1, with 11 bases fitting TRBD2. CDR3 size: 19 residues. Trimming cost V 2 bases and J 3 bases; bases outside gene matches: 12. CDR1 MNHNS and CDR2 SASEGT come from the germline V gene. The CDR3 DNA is TGTGCCAGCAGTGAACGGTTAGCGGGAGGGCCGCGAGGCTACAATGAGCAGTTCTTC. This codes for CASSERLAGGPRGYNEQFF.